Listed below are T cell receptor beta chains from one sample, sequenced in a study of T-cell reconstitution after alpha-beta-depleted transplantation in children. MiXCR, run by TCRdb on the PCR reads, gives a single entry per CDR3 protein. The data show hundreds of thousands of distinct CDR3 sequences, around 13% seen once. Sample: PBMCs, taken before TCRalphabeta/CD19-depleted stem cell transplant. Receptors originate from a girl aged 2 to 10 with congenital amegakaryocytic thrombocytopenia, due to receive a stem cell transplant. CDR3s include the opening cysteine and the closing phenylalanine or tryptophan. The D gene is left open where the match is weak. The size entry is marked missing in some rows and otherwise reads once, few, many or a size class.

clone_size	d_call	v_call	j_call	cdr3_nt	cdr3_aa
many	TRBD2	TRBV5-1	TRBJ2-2	TGCGCCAGCAGCTTGGCCCCGGGAGGTGCCGGGGAGCTGTTTTTT	CASSLAPGGAGELFF
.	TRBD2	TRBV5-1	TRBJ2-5	TGCGCCAGCAGCCAAACGGGAACAGGACTAGCGGAAGAGACCCAGTACTTC	CASSQTGTGLAEETQYF
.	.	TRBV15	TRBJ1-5	TGTGCCACCAGCAGAGATCGGCAGAATCAGCCCCAGCATTTT	CATSRDRQNQPQHF
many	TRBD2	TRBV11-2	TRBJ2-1	TGTGCCAGCAGACACAATCTAGCGGGAGGGAGGAATGAGCAGTTCTTC	CASRHNLAGGRNEQFF
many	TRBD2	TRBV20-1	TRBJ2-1	TGCAGTGCGGCAAGCGGGAGGGGATACAATGAGCAGTTCTTC	CSAASGRGYNEQFF
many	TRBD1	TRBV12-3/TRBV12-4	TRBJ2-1	TGTGCCAGCAGTTTAGTTACCGACAGGGCCTTTTTTCATGAGCAGTTCTTC	CASSLVTDRAFFHEQFF
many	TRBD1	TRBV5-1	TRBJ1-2	TGCGCCAGCAGCTTCCAGGGGGCGTCAGGCTACACCTTC	CASSFQGASGYTF
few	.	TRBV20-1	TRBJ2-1	TGCAGTGCTAGTTTCGGAGACCCCTACAATGAGCAGTTCTTC	CSASFGDPYNEQFF
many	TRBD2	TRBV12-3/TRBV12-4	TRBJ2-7	TGTGCCAGCAGTTTGCAAATAGGGAAGCGAGCGGGAGAGGGGAATTACGAGCAGTACTTC	CASSLQIGKRAGEGNYEQYF
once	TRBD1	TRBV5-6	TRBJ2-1	TGTGCCAGCAGAGACCGGACAGGGACTAATGAGCAGTTCTTC	CASRDRTGTNEQFF
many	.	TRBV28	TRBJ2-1	TGTGCCAGCAGTAAAAGGAGCTCCCCATCCTATGAGCAGTTCTTC	CASSKRSSPSYEQFF
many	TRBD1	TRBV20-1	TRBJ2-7	TGCAGTGCTAGAGATCGGGACAGGGTTCGCGAGCAGTACTTC	CSARDRDRVREQYF
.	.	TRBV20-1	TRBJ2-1	TGCAGTGCTAGAGGGGACGGAGGCGAGCAGTTCTTC	CSARGDGGEQFF